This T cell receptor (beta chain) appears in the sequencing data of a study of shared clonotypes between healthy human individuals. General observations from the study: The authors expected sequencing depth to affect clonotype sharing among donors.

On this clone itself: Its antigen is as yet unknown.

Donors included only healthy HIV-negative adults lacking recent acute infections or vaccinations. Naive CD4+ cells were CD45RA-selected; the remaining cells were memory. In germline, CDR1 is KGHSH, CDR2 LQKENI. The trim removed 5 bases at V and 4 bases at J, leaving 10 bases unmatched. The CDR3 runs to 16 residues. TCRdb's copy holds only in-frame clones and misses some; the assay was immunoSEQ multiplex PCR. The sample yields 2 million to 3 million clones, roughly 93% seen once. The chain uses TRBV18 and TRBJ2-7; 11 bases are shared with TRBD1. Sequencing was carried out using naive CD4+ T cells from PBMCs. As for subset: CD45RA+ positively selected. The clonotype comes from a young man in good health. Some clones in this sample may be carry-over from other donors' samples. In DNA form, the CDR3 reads TGTGCCAGCTCAACCTCCGGACAGGGGGCTTCGTACGAGCAGTACTTC. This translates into CASSTSGQGASYEQYF.